A selection of T cell receptor beta chains follows, all from one sample in a study of cytomegalovirus exposure and HLA in healthy donors. Here immunoSEQ multiplex PCR was the method, and the copy in TCRdb shows in-frame clones only, minus some. The sample consists of about 180,000 clones, approximately 77% of them appearing once. Sequenced sample: PBMCs. The receptors stem from a female donor in good health and CMV-seronegative. Each CDR3 is given with its conserved first and last residue. Each record gives: CDR3 DNA, CDR3 protein, J gene, V gene, clone size, D gene. D genes are given only for firm matches. Expanded clones are given a class, and other clones once, few, many or no size at all.

TGCGCCAGCAGCTTGGAACCGGATCAGCCCCAGCATTTT | CASSLEPDQPQHF | TRBJ1-5 | TRBV5-1 | . | .
TGTGCCAGCTCACTAGCGGCCGGCTCCTACGAGCAGTACTTC | CASSLAAGSYEQYF | TRBJ2-7 | TRBV19 | . | TRBD2
TGTGCCAGCAGTGAATCAGGGACTAGCGGGAGTTACGAGCAGTTCTTC | CASSESGTSGSYEQFF | TRBJ2-1 | TRBV6-4 | medium-sized | TRBD2
TGTGCCAGCAGTATCCCCCGGCCCAGCGGGGTTGAGCAGTTCTTC | CASSIPRPSGVEQFF | TRBJ2-1 | TRBV2 | . | TRBD2
TGTGCCAGCAGCGTAGAGAGTGTCAGGGATACGCAGTATTTT | CASSVESVRDTQYF | TRBJ2-3 | TRBV9 | . | .
TGTGCCTGGAGTGACCGGCAGGGACTAGCGGGGGCCTACGAGCAGTACTTC | CAWSDRQGLAGAYEQYF | TRBJ2-7 | TRBV30 | . | TRBD2
TGTGCCAGCAGTCCAGAACTACGGAGGGTGCACTACTTC | CASSPELRRVHYF | TRBJ2-7 | TRBV27 | . | .
TGTGCCACCAGCAGAGGGGGGAGGAATTCACCCCTCCACTTT | CATSRGGRNSPLHF | TRBJ1-6 | TRBV15 | . | .
TGTGCCAGCAGCCCGATCTCCAGGACAGGGGGCGAGGCTTACAATGAGCAGTTCTTC | CASSPISRTGGEAYNEQFF | TRBJ2-1 | TRBV9 | few | TRBD1
TGTGCCAGCAGCCCCCCCAAGGGAGTCAATGAAAAACTGTTTTTT | CASSPPKGVNEKLFF | TRBJ1-4 | TRBV28 | . | .
TGTGCCAGCAGCTGGGGGACAGGCTACACCGGGGAGCTGTTTTTT | CASSWGTGYTGELFF | TRBJ2-2 | TRBV7-2 | . | TRBD1
TGTGCCAGCAGCTTCCAATACGAGCAGTACTTC | CASSFQYEQYF | TRBJ2-7 | TRBV7-8 | . | .
TGCAGCGTACGTAGCGGGGATGGCTACACCTTC | CSVRSGDGYTF | TRBJ1-2 | TRBV29-1 | . | .
TGCGCCAGCAAGGAGGGACAGGGGAGGACTGAAGCTTTCTTT | CASKEGQGRTEAFF | TRBJ1-1 | TRBV5-1 | . | TRBD1
TGTGCCAGCAGCCACGACAGGGGGCGACCCTCGAACACCGGGGAGCTGTTTTTT | CASSHDRGRPSNTGELFF | TRBJ2-2 | TRBV7-2 | once | TRBD1
TGTGCCAGCAGCTTAGATAGGGGACAGTCCTACGAGCAGTACTTC | CASSLDRGQSYEQYF | TRBJ2-7 | TRBV11-2 | few | TRBD1
TGTGCCAGCAGTCCCGCTGGGAGGGATAGCAATCAGCCCCAGCATTTT | CASSPAGRDSNQPQHF | TRBJ1-5 | TRBV28 | . | .
TGTGCCAGCAGCTTAAATCTAGCGGGGGGGCCAGATACGCAGTATTTT | CASSLNLAGGPDTQYF | TRBJ2-3 | TRBV7-6 | . | TRBD2